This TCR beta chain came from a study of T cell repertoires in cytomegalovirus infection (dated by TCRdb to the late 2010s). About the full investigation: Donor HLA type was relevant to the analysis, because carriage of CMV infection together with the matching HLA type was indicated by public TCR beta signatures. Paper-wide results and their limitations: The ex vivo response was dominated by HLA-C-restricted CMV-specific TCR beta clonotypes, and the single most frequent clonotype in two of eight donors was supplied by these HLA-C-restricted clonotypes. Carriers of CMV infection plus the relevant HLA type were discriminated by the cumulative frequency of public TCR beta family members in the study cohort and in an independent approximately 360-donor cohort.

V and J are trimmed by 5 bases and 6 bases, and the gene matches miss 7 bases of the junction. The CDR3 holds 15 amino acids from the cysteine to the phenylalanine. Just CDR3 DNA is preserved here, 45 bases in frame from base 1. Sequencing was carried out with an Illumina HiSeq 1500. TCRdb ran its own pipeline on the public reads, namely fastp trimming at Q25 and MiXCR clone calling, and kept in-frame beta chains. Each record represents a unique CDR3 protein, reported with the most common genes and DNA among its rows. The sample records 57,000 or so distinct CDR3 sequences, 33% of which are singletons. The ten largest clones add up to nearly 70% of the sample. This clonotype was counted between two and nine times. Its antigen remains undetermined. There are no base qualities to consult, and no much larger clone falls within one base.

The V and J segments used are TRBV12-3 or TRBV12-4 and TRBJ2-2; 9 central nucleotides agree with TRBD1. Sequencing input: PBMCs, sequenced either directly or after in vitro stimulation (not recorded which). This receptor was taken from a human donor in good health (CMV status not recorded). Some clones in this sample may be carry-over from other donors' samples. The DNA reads TGTGCCAGCAGTCTGCCGGGACAGGGCCCCGGGGAGCTGTTTTTT. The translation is CASSLPGQGPGELFF.